The next 5 T cell receptor beta chains were all read from a single sample in a study of blood T cell repertoires in COVID-19. Clones were sequenced by immunoSEQ multiplex PCR, and TCRdb holds only the in-frame ones, with some missing. The table records under 250,000 clones, roughly 84% of them present only once. Sequencing was done on a sample of peripheral blood. The receptors come from a middle-aged woman who had recovered from COVID-19.

The table lists this clone with a few counts. The rearrangement links TRBV11-2 to TRBJ1-2; 7 nucleotides line up with TRBD1. Germline-derived CDR1 and CDR2 are SGHAT and FQNNGV. CDR3 length equals 15 residues. Unmatched junction bases numbered 3, after V lost 0 bases and J lost 2 bases. The CDR3 DNA reads as TGTGCCAGCAGCTTAGAGACAGGGATAAACTATGGCTACACCTTC. Its translation is CASSLETGINYGYTF.

V usage is TRBV3-1 (or the pseudogene TRBV3-2) and J usage is TRBJ2-7; D is uncertain. This CDR3 spans 12 amino acids. Germline assignment: CDR1 LGHDT and CDR2 YNNKEL (reference sequence). Trimming stripped 6 bases from V and 3 bases from J, with 9 bases between. The CDR3 region is CASSITYYEQYF. In DNA, the CDR3 is TGTGCCAGCAGTATTACCTACTACGAGCAGTACTTC.

The gene calls are TRBV4-1 and TRBJ1-2; 8 bases map to TRBD1. V gave up 5 bases and J gave up 2 bases; unmatched junction bases: 4. The CDR3 totals 14 residues. In germline, CDR1 is MGHRA, CDR2 YSYEKL. CDR3: CASSFGQGNYGYTF. CDR3 nucleotides: TGCGCCAGCAGCTTTGGACAGGGAAACTATGGCTACACCTTC.

The rearrangement links TRBV11-2 to TRBJ1-5; maybe TRBD1 (5 bases). Trimming left V 5 bases short and J 4 bases short, with 9 bases between. CDR3 length: 13 residues. Germline V lookup: CDR1 SGHAT, CDR2 FQNNGV. DNA of the CDR3: TGTGCCAGCAGCGTGGGGGGGAATCAGCCCCAGCATTTT. Its translation is CASSVGGNQPQHF.

The rearrangement joins TRBV6-2 or TRBV6-3 to TRBJ2-7; TRBD2 agrees at 14 bases. V shed 5 bases and J 4 bases; nucleotides not matched to a gene: 4. The CDR3 loop spans 15 amino acids. The germline V gene has CDR1 MNHEY and CDR2 SVGEGT. CDR3 sequence reads: CASSDRLAGGYEQYF. CDR3 DNA sequence: TGTGCCAGCAGTGACAGACTAGCGGGGGGGTACGAGCAGTACTTC.